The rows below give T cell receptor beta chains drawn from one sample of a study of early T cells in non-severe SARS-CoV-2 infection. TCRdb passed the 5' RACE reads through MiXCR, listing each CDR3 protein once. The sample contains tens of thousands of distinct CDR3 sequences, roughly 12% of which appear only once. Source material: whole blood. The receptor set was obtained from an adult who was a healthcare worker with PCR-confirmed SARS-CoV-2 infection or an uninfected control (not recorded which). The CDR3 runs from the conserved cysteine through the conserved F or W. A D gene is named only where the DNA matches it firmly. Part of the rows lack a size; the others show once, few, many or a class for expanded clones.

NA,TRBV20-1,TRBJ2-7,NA,CSAKWEAAAGQYF,TGCAGTGCTAAATGGGAGGCGGCCGCGGGGCAGTACTTC
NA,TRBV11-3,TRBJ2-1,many,CASSLGGYNEQFF,TGTGCCAGCAGCCTCGGCGGGTACAATGAGCAGTTCTTC
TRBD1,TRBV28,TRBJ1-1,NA,CASSGTAVEAFF,TGTGCCAGCTCCGGGACAGCCGTTGAAGCTTTCTTT
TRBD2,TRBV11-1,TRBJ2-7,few,CASSPAGVYEQYF,TGTGCCAGCAGCCCAGCGGGAGTTTACGAGCAGTACTTC
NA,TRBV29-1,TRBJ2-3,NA,CSVVTGTDTQYF,TGCAGCGTTGTAACTGGCACAGATACGCAGTATTTT
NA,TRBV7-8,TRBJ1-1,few,CASSFTDSLNTEAFF,TGTGCCAGCAGCTTTACGGACAGCTTGAACACTGAAGCTTTCTTT
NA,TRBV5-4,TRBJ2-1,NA,CASSLGQVSYNEQFF,TGTGCCAGCAGCTTGGGACAGGTCTCCTACAATGAGCAGTTCTTC
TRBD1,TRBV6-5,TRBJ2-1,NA,CASSSIPGQDYYNEQFF,TGTGCCAGCAGTTCTATACCGGGACAGGATTACTACAATGAGCAGTTCTTC
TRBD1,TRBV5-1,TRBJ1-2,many,CASSTGQANYGYTF,TGCGCCAGCAGCACGGGACAGGCTAACTATGGCTACACCTTC
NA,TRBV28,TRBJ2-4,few,CASGRGIGPKNIQYF,TGTGCCAGCGGGCGAGGGATCGGACCCAAAAACATTCAGTACTTC
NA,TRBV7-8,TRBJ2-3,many,CASSLMMATPTDTQYF,TGTGCCAGCAGCTTAATGATGGCGACTCCCACAGATACGCAGTATTTT